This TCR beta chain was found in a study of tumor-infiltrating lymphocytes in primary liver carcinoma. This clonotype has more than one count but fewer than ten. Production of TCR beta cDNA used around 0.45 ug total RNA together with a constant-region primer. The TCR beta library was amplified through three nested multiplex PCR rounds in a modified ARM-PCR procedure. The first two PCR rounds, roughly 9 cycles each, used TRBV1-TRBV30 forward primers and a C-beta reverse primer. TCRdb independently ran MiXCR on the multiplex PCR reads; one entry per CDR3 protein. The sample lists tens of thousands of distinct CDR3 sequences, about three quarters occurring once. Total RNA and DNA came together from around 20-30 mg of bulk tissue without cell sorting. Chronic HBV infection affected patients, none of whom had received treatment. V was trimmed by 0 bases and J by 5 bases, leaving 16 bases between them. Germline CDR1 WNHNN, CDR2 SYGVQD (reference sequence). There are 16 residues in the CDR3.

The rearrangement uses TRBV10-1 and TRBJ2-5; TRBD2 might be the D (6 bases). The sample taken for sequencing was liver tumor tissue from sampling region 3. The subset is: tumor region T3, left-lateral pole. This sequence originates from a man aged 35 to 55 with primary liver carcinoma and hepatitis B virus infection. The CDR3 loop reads CASSESSRGEAETQYF. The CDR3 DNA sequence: TGCGCCAGCAGTGAGTCGTCCAGAGGGGAGGCGGAGACCCAGTACTTC.